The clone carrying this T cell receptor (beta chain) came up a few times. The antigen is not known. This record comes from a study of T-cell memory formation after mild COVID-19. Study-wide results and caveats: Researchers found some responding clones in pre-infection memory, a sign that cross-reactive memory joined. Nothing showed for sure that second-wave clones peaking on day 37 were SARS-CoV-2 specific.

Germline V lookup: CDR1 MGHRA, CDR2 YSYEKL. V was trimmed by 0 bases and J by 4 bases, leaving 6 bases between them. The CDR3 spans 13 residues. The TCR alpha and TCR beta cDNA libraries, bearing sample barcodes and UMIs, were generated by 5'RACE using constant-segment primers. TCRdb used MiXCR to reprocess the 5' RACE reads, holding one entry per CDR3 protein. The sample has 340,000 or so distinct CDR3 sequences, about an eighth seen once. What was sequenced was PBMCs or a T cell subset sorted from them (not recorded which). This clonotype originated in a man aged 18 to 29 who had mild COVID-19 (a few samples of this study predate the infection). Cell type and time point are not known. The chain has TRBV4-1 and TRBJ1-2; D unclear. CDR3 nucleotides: TGCGCCAGCAGCCAAGAGGCAGGCTATGGCTACACCTTC. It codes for CASSQEAGYGYTF.